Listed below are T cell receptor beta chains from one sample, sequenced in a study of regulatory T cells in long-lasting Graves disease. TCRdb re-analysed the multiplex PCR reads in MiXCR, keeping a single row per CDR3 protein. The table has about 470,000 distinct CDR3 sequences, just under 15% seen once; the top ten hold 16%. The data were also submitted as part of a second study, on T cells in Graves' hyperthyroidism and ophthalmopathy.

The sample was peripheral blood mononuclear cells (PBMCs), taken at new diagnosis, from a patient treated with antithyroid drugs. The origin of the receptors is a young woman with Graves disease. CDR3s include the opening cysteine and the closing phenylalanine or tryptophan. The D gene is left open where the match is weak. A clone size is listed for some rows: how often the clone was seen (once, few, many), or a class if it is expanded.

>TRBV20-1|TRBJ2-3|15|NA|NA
CSARGVIGRTDTQYF
TGCAGTGCTAGAGGAGTGATAGGGAGGACAGATACGCAGTATTTT
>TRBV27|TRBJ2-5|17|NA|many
CASSLTGPGLPQETQYF
TGTGCCAGCAGTTTAACGGGGCCGGGACTTCCCCAAGAGACCCAGTACTTC
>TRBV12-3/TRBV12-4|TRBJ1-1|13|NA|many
CASMGAVNTEAFF
TGTGCCAGCATGGGGGCCGTGAACACTGAAGCTTTCTTT
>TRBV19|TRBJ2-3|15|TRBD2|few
CASRRLAGSGDTQYF
TGTGCCAGTAGACGTCTAGCGGGATCGGGAGATACGCAGTATTTT
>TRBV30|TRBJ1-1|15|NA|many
CAWSVALVTNTEAFF
TGTGCCTGGAGTGTTGCTCTGGTAACGAACACTGAAGCTTTCTTT
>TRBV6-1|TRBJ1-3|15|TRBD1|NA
CASSRDRGNGNTIYF
TGTGCCAGCAGCCGGGACAGGGGGAATGGAAACACCATATATTTT
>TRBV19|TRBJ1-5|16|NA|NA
CASSIERGGWEEPQHF
TGTGCCAGTAGTATTGAACGCGGGGGTTGGGAAGAGCCCCAGCATTTT
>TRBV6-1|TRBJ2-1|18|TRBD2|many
CASSLTVGAGGSYNEQFF
TGTGCCAGCAGTCTAACCGTAGGAGCGGGAGGCTCCTACAATGAGCAGTTCTTC
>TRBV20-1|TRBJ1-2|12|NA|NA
CSAEGGNYGYTF
TGCAGTGCCGAGGGGGGAAACTATGGCTACACCTTC
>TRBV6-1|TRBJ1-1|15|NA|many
CASNPGREMNTEAFF
TGTGCCAGCAACCCCGGACGAGAGATGAACACTGAAGCTTTCTTT